This T cell receptor beta chain appears in the sequencing data of a study of cytomegalovirus exposure and HLA in healthy donors. This clone appeared a few times. Its target is not known. Germline V lookup: CDR1 SNHLY, CDR2 FYNNEI. The CDR3 contains 18 residues. J lost 2 bases, V lost 0 bases, and 2 bases had no gene match. The PCR made use of 60 Vbeta and 13 Jbeta primers. Sequencing was performed with immunoSEQ multiplex PCR; in TCRdb, only in-frame clones are kept and a portion is missing. This sample has some 99,000 clones, with roughly 67% found just once. General observations from the study: CMV serostatus stood as the only immune exposure information on hand. Later genetic work tied a missense DCLRE1C variant to beta-chain V and J trimming.

This chain connects TRBV2 to TRBJ2-6; 12 bases are shared with TRBD1. Source material: PBMCs. This clonotype originated in a man aged 35-49 years in good health and CMV-seronegative. The CDR3 DNA reads as TGTGCCAGCAGTGAAGCCGGGACAGGGGGCGCTGGGGCCAACGTCCTGACTTTC. Protein product: CASSEAGTGGAGANVLTF.